This TCR beta chain came from a study of blood T cell repertoires in COVID-19. In the study overall: Sample material is recorded as cDNA or gDNA derived from T cells, B-cell-depleted T cells, or PBMCs.

The length of the CDR3 is 15 residues. Germline CDR1 SGHNT, CDR2 YYREEE (reference sequence). Trimming removed 0 bases at V and 1 base at J, with 5 bases between. Using immunoSEQ multiplex PCR, the repertoire was profiled, and TCRdb retains in-frame clones only, with some absent. The table records 100,000 to 150,000 clones, more than 60% of them present only once. The receptor's source is a man between 70 and 80 years old with acute or convalescent COVID-19. The rearrangement links TRBV5-4 to TRBJ1-6; D is ambiguous. Sequenced material: peripheral blood. CDR3 region: CASSLGRSYNSPLHF. The CDR3 nucleotides are TGTGCCAGCAGCTTGGGGAGGTCCTATAATTCACCCCTCCACTTT.